This T cell receptor beta chain comes out of a study of blood T cell repertoires in COVID-19. The length of the CDR3 is 15 residues. Germline CDR1 and CDR2: SGHRS and YFSETQ. The junction had 6 bases not matched to a gene; V was cut back by 4 bases and J by 5 bases. TCRdb keeps only in-frame clones here, not all; method: immunoSEQ multiplex PCR. The sample contains about 70,000 clones, 86% of which appear only once. This rearrangement joins TRBV5-1 to TRBJ1-4; 9 bases match TRBD1. The sample consisted of peripheral blood. This clonotype was obtained from a human donor in a cohort sampled during active COVID-19. The CDR3 DNA follows: TGCGCCAGCAGCCCTGGACAGGGGATAAATGAAAAACTGTTTTTT. This encodes CASSPGQGINEKLFF.